The rows below give T cell receptor beta chains drawn from one sample of a study of breast tumors, draining lymph nodes, adjacent tissues. TCRdb reprocessed the multiplex PCR reads with MiXCR, giving one entry per CDR3 protein. The data show over 10,000 distinct CDR3 sequences, 55% to 65% seen once. The sequenced sample was tumor-adjacent breast tissue. The source of these receptors is a female donor with breast cancer. Some clones in this sample may be carry-over from other donors' samples. Both conserved end residues are part of each CDR3. Fields, in order: J gene, clone size, V gene, D gene, CDR3 DNA, CDR3 protein. A D gene is named only where the DNA matches it firmly. For some rows the clone size is stated as once, few or many, or as a class when expanded; others skip it.

TRBJ1-5,many,TRBV28,.,TGTGCCAGCAGTCGGAAGATTATTAGCAATCAGCCCCAGCATTTT,CASSRKIISNQPQHF
TRBJ1-2,medium-sized,TRBV2,.,TGTGCCAGCAGTCCAACAGGATCCTATGGCTACACCTTC,CASSPTGSYGYTF
TRBJ1-6,.,TRBV7-2,.,TGTGCCAGCAGCCTGCGGGGGGGGACCCTCCACTTT,CASSLRGGTLHF
TRBJ1-4,.,TRBV4-1,.,TGCGCCAGCGGTTCCGGGGCAGGGGATGAAAAACTGTTTTTT,CASGSGAGDEKLFF
TRBJ2-3,.,TRBV12-5,TRBD1,TGTGCTAGTGGTGCGGGACAGGGGGCAGGTACGCAGTATTTT,CASGAGQGAGTQYF
TRBJ2-7,.,TRBV9,.,TGTGCCAGCAGCTCCGCACCTTACTACGAGCAGTACTTC,CASSSAPYYEQYF
TRBJ2-3,.,TRBV20-1,.,TGCAGTGCTAGAGATTTGGGAGCGGATACGCAGTATTTT,CSARDLGADTQYF
TRBJ2-3,.,TRBV7-2,.,TGTGCCAGCAGCCCTTATTCGGGGAGGAAGATTAGCACACATACGCAGTATTTT,CASSPYSGRKISTHTQYF
TRBJ2-7,.,TRBV2,.,TGTGCCAGCAGTGTTAGGAGCAACCAGCAGCAGTTT,CASSVRSNQQQF
TRBJ2-1,medium-sized,TRBV14,.,TGTGCCAGCAGCAGAGATTTTGAGCAGTTCTTC,CASSRDFEQFF
TRBJ1-2,once,TRBV7-9,.,TGTGCCAGCAGCTTAGGAGGAATCAACTATGGCTACACCTTC,CASSLGGINYGYTF
TRBJ1-2,.,TRBV24-1,TRBD1,TGTGCCACGGAGTCGGGCAGGGGGGACTATGGCTACACCTTC,CATESGRGDYGYTF
TRBJ1-2,many,TRBV28,TRBD1,TGTGCCAGCAGTTTTGAGCCCCCGGGACAGGCGAGCTATGGCTACACCTTC,CASSFEPPGQASYGYTF
TRBJ1-5,.,TRBV7-8,.,TGTGCCAGCAGCTTAGCGACGGCAAGCAATCAGCCCCAGCATTTT,CASSLATASNQPQHF
TRBJ1-2,few,TRBV11-3,TRBD1,TGTGCCAGCAGCGGGGACAGGGGGCCTAGGGACTGTGGCTACACCTTC,CASSGDRGPRDCGYTF
TRBJ2-7,many,TRBV6-6,.,TGTGCCAGCAGTCACGGCGGAGGTGGCGAGCAGTACTTC,CASSHGGGGEQYF